This TCR beta chain came from a study of cytomegalovirus exposure and HLA in healthy donors (dated by TCRdb to the late 2010s). Study-level background: According to an earlier analysis of several hundred of the donors, 150 million to 200 million T cells yielded some 110 million unique TCR beta sequences and around 300 Gb of sequence data. Donor age, sex, ethnicity and CMV serostatus were collected together with the repertoire data. The study used immunosequencing to profile the T cell repertoires of approximately 690 subjects and linked those repertoires to cytomegalovirus serostatus. Because of strong linkage in the cohort, five DR-DQ haplotypes were treated as single units for association and clustering. Among the 398 genotyped donors, 81% belonged to the genetic ancestry cluster associated with self-reported Caucasian donors. HLA typing included class I and class II loci at four-digit resolution. On average, approximately 250,000 unique TCR beta nucleotide sequences were sequenced per donor among roughly 430 genotyped donors of the cohort, with roughly 18% of those sequences being non-productive. To predict cytomegalovirus infection status, the study brought together high-throughput TCR immunosequencing, statistical association of individual TCRs with disease status, and machine learning. Rather than drawing on any new phenotypic data, the later analysis identified candidate immune exposures from TCR beta sequences and the way those sequences occurred across donors. Roughly 300 gigabases of sequencing data and around 88 million unique TCR sequences made up an early release that covered 500 to 650 HLA-typed donors. The study aimed to test whether cataloging public T cell receptors could reveal signatures of past pathogen exposure. Every repertoire in the discovery cohort had been generated on one and the same sequencing platform. A later genetic analysis used genome-wide SNP genotypes for about three fifths of the roughly 700 donors, treating that subset as a discovery cohort. In addition to the first cohort of about 650 subjects, a separate validation cohort of 130 or so different subjects was used. In a later analysis, previously published TCR beta repertoires from 666 donors were re-analyzed and high-resolution HLA genotyping was added so that TCR occurrence patterns could be studied. The number of donors typed differed by locus, with roughly 629-640 for A, B, C, DRB1 and DQB1, more than 500 for DQA1, 606 for DPA1, and approximately 470 for DPB1. In an earlier analysis of roughly 540 of the donors, high-throughput TCR beta sequencing was used to judge whether each TCR beta V gene segment behaved as functional or pseudogenic. The research as a whole found: Strong co-occurrence of HLA alleles, especially DR and DQ, made assigning TCR associations to individual alleles difficult. Sequencing depth was assumed to be roughly uniform across donors in the presence/absence analyses, though that assumption may not hold. A later genetic analysis reported fewer N-insertions in productive TCRs among donors in an Asian-associated ancestry cluster than the roughly 620-donor mean. A later analysis reported that several top co-occurrence clusters appeared linked to parvovirus B19, influenza, CMV and Epstein-Barr virus. Most TCR sequences were observed very rarely across donors, whereas some public TCRs were present in many individuals. In a later genetic analysis, a missense DCLRE1C variant was associated with V-gene and J-gene trimming of TCR beta chains, and the association was replicated in an independent cohort. The 87-base-pair reads could not distinguish some IMGT-functional V segments, including TRBV6-2 and TRBV6-3, so those segments were excluded. Correlated functional status among segregating V segments might be attributable to linkage disequilibrium, but an unknown experimental factor could not be ruled out. A later analysis found that most CMV-associated TCR beta chains appeared HLA-restricted, with HLA associations seemingly driven largely by CMV exposure. In a later analysis, HLA-associated TCR beta chains were found to be more clonally expanded and to have lower generation probabilities than equally common non-associated chains. It was suggested by the authors that the approach could potentially be generalized to other disease states and immunological phenotypes. In a later analysis, the rate of TCR association differed among HLA loci, with DRB1 alleles having the most associated TCRs and HLA-C alleles having the fewest. A further reported finding was that TCR beta sequences accurately predicted the HLA-A and HLA-B alleles for most subjects in the first cohort. The earlier analysis of approximately 590 of the donors excluded 15 to 20 rarely observed V segments, including chromosome 9 orphons, because counts were too low. An earlier analysis of several hundred of the donors showed that most TCR beta V segments appeared in productive rearrangements either about 87% or about 30% of the time, which broadly matched IMGT annotations. A cluster of highly shared sequence variants was judged likely to represent a technical artifact of the sequencing pipeline. CMV serostatus was the only immune exposure information available for the cohort. Cytomegalovirus status was reported to be diagnosed by the classifier with high specificity and sensitivity in both the original and validation cohorts. Only TCR beta chains were sequenced in this cohort, and the absence of alpha or paired-chain data limited detectable features. Because HLA typing was unavailable for some donors at each locus, only the typed subset was used in association tests. In a later analysis, 16,951 TCR beta sequences were associated with specific HLA alleles at a false discovery rate of 0.05. In vitro tests confirmed that three of the cytomegalovirus-associated TCR beta chains recognize cytomegalovirus antigens. A total of roughly 160 TCR beta chains were listed by the study as associated with cytomegalovirus.

Library generation was performed with the immunoSEQ multiplex PCR assay. The multiplex PCR relied on a mix of 60 forward primers for TCR Vbeta segments and 13 reverse primers for TCR Jbeta segments. The CDR3 region of rearranged TCR beta genes was amplified from genomic DNA by a multiplex PCR assay. Amplified TCR beta libraries were sequenced as 87-base-pair reads on the Illumina HiSeq System. From the authors' description of their analysis: In a later analysis, approximately 74 million unique TCR beta chains were counted across the 500 to 850 repertoires, and roughly 11 million of these chains were shared by at least two donors. A nearest-neighbor algorithm error-corrected the raw reads and collapsed the reads into unique sequences, merging closely related sequences to remove PCR and sequencing errors. Alignment of CDR3 sequences to IMGT reference sequences was used to assign V, D and J gene segments. For a sequence to be retained, a match of at least six nucleotides to both a V gene segment and a J gene segment was required. Rearrangements were called productive when the CDR3 lacked stop codons and stayed in frame with V and J; all others were non-productive. CDR3 was defined by IMGT convention, running from the second conserved V-encoded cysteine to the conserved J-encoded phenylalanine. Sequences without an unambiguous match to a single V gene segment were excluded from the earlier analysis of several hundred of the donors. An earlier analysis of fewer than 650 of the donors classified V segments as functional when productive rearrangements were above 56.7% and as segregating when the standard deviation between donors was above 5%. A statistical classification framework was built to diagnose cytomegalovirus status from the catalog of TCR beta chain sequences. V and J gene assignment, in a later analysis, came from comparing TCR nucleotide sequences with IMGT/GENE-DB human TR gene sequences. In a later analysis, CDR3 sequences and most-parsimonious VDJ recombination scenarios were assigned using the TCRdist pipeline. In a later analysis, every TCR beta chain was defined by the combination of its CDR3 amino acid sequence and its V-gene family, and reads without a unique V-gene family were dropped. To address suspected cross-contamination and a sequencing artifact, a later analysis removed roughly 580 highly shared, low-generation-probability nucleotide sequences. For each public chain, a later analysis derived a clonal expansion index from normalized ranks of inferred template counts within each repertoire. A later analysis computed generation probabilities with a VDJ recombination model fitted to out-of-frame rearrangements, and checked the results against IGoR. In a later analysis, hypergeometric tests were used to score TCR-TCR, TCR-HLA and TCR-CMV co-occurrence, with a repertoire-size bias correction applied to TCR pairs. To estimate false discovery rates, a later analysis permuted the HLA or CMV assignments 20 times. In a later analysis, co-occurring TCRs were grouped using DBSCAN, and TCRdist sequence similarity was added for clustering within HLA-allele-positive subsets. Repertoires with fewer than 30,000 or more than 120,000 public chains, plus five repertoires with anomalous nucleotide sharing, were excluded from co-occurrence clustering. TCRdb re-hosts the immuneACCESS table, in-frame sequences only. Its copies lack some clones; in the studies checked, an unresolved V gene accounts for under half of them, and the cause for the rest is not known. That table supplies the V and J calls and clone size; D and trimming were determined from the DNA. For this sample the table gives more than 140,000 clones, of which roughly 80% were detected only once. The top ten hold 1.5% to 2% of the sample.

The cohort consisted of some 670 healthy bone marrow donors. At the time of sampling, every cohort member was nominally healthy, though immune exposures that went unrecorded were likely present. The donor was CMV seronegative and was included in the group of a few hundred seronegative cohort members. A peripheral blood sample was provided by each donor, and peripheral blood mononuclear cells were used for TCR beta sequencing. The Qiagen DNeasy Blood Extraction Kit was used to extract genomic DNA from the blood cell samples. This clone was observed a single time. The clone's antigen remains unknown. No base quality information exists; no much larger clone differs at one position. Trimming removed 2 bases from V and 6 bases from J, leaving 17 bases between the germline ends. CDR3 length: 16 amino acids, cysteine to phenylalanine. Of all the DNA, just the CDR3 is kept, 48 bases in frame from base 1. Looking up the germline V gene yields CDR1 MGHRA and CDR2 YSYEKL.

The chain links TRBV4-1 with TRBJ2-1, with TRBD2 perhaps the D gene, on 6 matching bases. The TCR originated in a female donor in good health and CMV-seronegative. Sequenced material: PBMCs. The CDR3 region reads CASSQTRTRAGNEQFF. The nucleotide sequence reads as follows: TGCGCCAGCAGCCAAACCAGGACTCGAGCGGGCAATGAGCAGTTCTTC.